The rows below give T cell receptor beta chains drawn from one sample of a study of siplizumab effects on memory and regulatory T cells. Generated by immunoSEQ multiplex PCR, the TCRdb table keeps only in-frame clones and is missing some. The sample includes 90,000 to 120,000 clones, 94% of them seen just once. The sequenced sample was Tregs sorted from blood. The receptors were gathered from a human donor in good health. CDR3s include the opening cysteine and the closing phenylalanine or tryptophan. The D gene is left open where the match is weak. Rows give clone size only sometimes, using once, few, many, or a class for an expanded clone.

length	size	V	D	J	CDR3	DNA
13	.	TRBV7-3	.	TRBJ2-7	CASSLDTYYEQYF	TGTGCCAGCAGCTTAGACACCTACTACGAGCAGTACTTC
13	.	TRBV7-9	.	TRBJ2-3	CASSWTPPDTQYF	TGTGCCAGCAGCTGGACCCCTCCGGATACGCAGTATTTT
14	.	TRBV29-1	TRBD1	TRBJ1-2	CSAYSTGTDYGYTF	TGCAGCGCCTACTCCACCGGGACAGACTATGGCTACACCTTC
15	.	TRBV25-1	.	TRBJ2-3	CASSDRGFSTDTQYF	TGTGCCAGCAGTGACCGAGGGTTTAGCACAGATACGCAGTATTTT
12	.	TRBV25-1	.	TRBJ2-1	CASSEWGDEQFF	TGTGCCAGCAGTGAATGGGGAGACGAGCAGTTCTTC
13	.	TRBV30	.	TRBJ1-1	CAWRSGDYTEAFF	TGTGCCTGGAGGTCCGGGGATTACACTGAAGCTTTCTTT
14	.	TRBV28	TRBD1	TRBJ2-2	CASRTGVDTGELFF	TGTGCCAGCAGGACAGGGGTGGACACCGGGGAGCTGTTTTTT
14	.	TRBV5-1	.	TRBJ1-2	CASSWVEGRNGYTF	TGCGCCAGCAGCTGGGTTGAGGGTCGCAATGGCTACACCTTC
15	.	TRBV19	.	TRBJ2-1	CASSILAYSYNEQFF	TGTGCCAGTAGTATACTAGCGTACTCCTACAATGAGCAGTTCTTC
17	.	TRBV6-1	TRBD1	TRBJ1-3	CASSGERTGEPGNTIYF	TGTGCCAGCAGTGGGGAGCGGACAGGGGAACCTGGAAACACCATATATTTT
14	.	TRBV11-1	.	TRBJ1-1	CASRPRVGAAEAFF	TGTGCCAGCAGACCTAGGGTAGGGGCGGCTGAAGCTTTCTTT
16	.	TRBV5-1	TRBD1	TRBJ2-3	CASSLGTGKWADTQYF	TGCGCCAGCAGCTTGGGGACAGGCAAATGGGCAGATACGCAGTATTTT
18	.	TRBV6-1	TRBD2	TRBJ2-1	CASSELPPSGRTQDEQFF	TGTGCCAGCAGTGAGTTGCCCCCTAGCGGGAGAACGCAGGATGAGCAGTTCTTC
13	few	TRBV6-1	.	TRBJ1-2	CASSEHPNYGYTF	TGTGCCAGCAGTGAACACCCTAACTATGGCTACACCTTC
15	.	TRBV27	.	TRBJ2-6	CASSLRGFGANVLTF	TGTGCCAGCAGTTTAAGGGGTTTTGGGGCCAACGTCCTGACTTTC
18	.	TRBV5-8	TRBD2	TRBJ2-3	CASSRKTGTSGRTDTQYF	TGTGCCAGCAGCAGAAAGACCGGGACTAGCGGGAGAACAGATACGCAGTATTTT
16	.	TRBV6-5	.	TRBJ2-5	CASSYSPPVYQETQYF	TGTGCCAGCAGTTACTCCCCCCCCGTTTACCAAGAGACCCAGTACTTC
18	.	TRBV7-9	.	TRBJ2-7	CASSLRFGGDFSLDEQYF	TGTGCCAGCAGCTTAAGATTCGGTGGGGACTTCAGCTTGGACGAGCAGTACTTC
17	.	TRBV5-1	.	TRBJ2-3	CASSSTVGGANTDTQYF	TGCGCCAGCAGCTCGACGGTCGGTGGGGCTAACACAGATACGCAGTATTTT
12	.	TRBV29-1	.	TRBJ2-7	CSVSTGSYEQYF	TGCAGCGTCAGCACAGGTTCCTACGAGCAGTACTTC
12	few	TRBV28	.	TRBJ1-2	CASSFGGYGYTF	TGTGCCAGCAGTTTCGGGGGCTATGGCTACACCTTC
14	.	TRBV28	TRBD1	TRBJ1-2	CASSPGQALGGYTF	TGTGCCAGCAGCCCCGGACAGGCTTTGGGTGGCTACACCTTC
14	.	TRBV5-1	.	TRBJ2-3	CASSLDGGVDTQYF	TGCGCCAGCAGCTTGGACGGCGGGGTGGATACGCAGTATTTT
14	.	TRBV4-1	TRBD2	TRBJ2-1	CASSRGGRDNEQFF	TGCGCCAGCAGCCGCGGGGGGAGGGACAATGAGCAGTTCTTC
16	.	TRBV14	.	TRBJ1-1	CASSQNWGAGVTEAFF	TGTGCCAGCAGCCAAAACTGGGGGGCAGGGGTCACTGAAGCTTTCTTT
16	.	TRBV28	TRBD1	TRBJ1-2	CASSLTGAAGDYGYTF	TGTGCCAGCAGTTTAACAGGGGCCGCGGGTGACTATGGCTACACCTTC
15	once	TRBV6-4	TRBD2	TRBJ2-1	CASSVDSGRASEQFF	TGTGCCAGCAGTGTGGATAGCGGGAGGGCCAGTGAGCAGTTCTTC
14	.	TRBV7-2	.	TRBJ2-5	CASSLVLGSETQYF	TGTGCCAGCAGCTTAGTTTTAGGGTCAGAGACCCAGTACTTC
15	.	TRBV5-1	.	TRBJ2-4	CASSLVDPQRDIQYF	TGCGCCAGCAGCTTGGTGGACCCTCAAAGGGATATTCAGTACTTC
13	.	TRBV5-5	TRBD1	TRBJ1-2	CASSFTGAGGYTF	TGTGCCAGCAGCTTTACAGGGGCGGGTGGCTACACCTTC
15	.	TRBV5-1	.	TRBJ2-7	CASSLDRTGVLGQYF	TGCGCCAGCAGCTTGGACAGGACTGGGGTTTTGGGGCAGTACTTC
14	once	TRBV5-1	.	TRBJ2-1	CASRSSGEYNEQFF	TGCGCCAGCAGATCGTCAGGGGAGTATAATGAGCAGTTCTTC
12	.	TRBV29-1	.	TRBJ1-4	CSAVGTREKLFF	TGCAGCGCAGTAGGGACGCGGGAAAAACTGTTTTTT
14	.	TRBV28	.	TRBJ2-6	CASGRRGWANVLTF	TGTGCCAGCGGTCGAAGGGGCTGGGCCAACGTCCTGACTTTC
14	.	TRBV28	.	TRBJ1-2	CASSHPGHPYGYTF	TGTGCCAGCAGTCACCCGGGACACCCATATGGCTACACCTTC
16	.	TRBV18	.	TRBJ1-3	CASSPELRLTGNTIYF	TGTGCCAGCTCACCAGAGTTGCGGTTAACCGGAAACACCATATATTTT
14	.	TRBV5-1	TRBD2	TRBJ2-3	CASSLAGGTDTQYF	TGCGCCAGCAGCCTGGCGGGGGGCACAGATACGCAGTATTTT
13	.	TRBV5-1	.	TRBJ2-2	CASSLDSTGELFF	TGCGCCAGCAGCTTGGACAGCACCGGGGAGCTGTTTTTT
11	.	TRBV2	TRBD1	TRBJ1-1	CASTRGVEAFF	TGTGCCAGCACCAGGGGGGTTGAAGCTTTCTTT
15	.	TRBV19	.	TRBJ1-1	CASSRRRVVNTEAFF	TGTGCCAGTAGTAGACGACGCGTAGTGAACACTGAAGCTTTCTTT
17	.	TRBV27	.	TRBJ2-6	CASSRSGNIAGANVLTF	TGTGCCAGCAGTCGGAGCGGCAATATTGCTGGGGCCAACGTCCTGACTTTC
15	once	TRBV5-6	.	TRBJ2-1	CASSLRTLGYNEQFF	TGTGCCAGCAGCTTAAGGACACTAGGTTACAATGAGCAGTTCTTC
15	.	TRBV6-4	TRBD2	TRBJ2-7	CATKRGGKISYEQYF	TGTGCCACCAAGCGGGGGGGTAAGATCTCCTACGAGCAGTACTTC
15	.	TRBV18	.	TRBJ2-3	CASSQDYLHTDTQYF	TGTGCCAGCTCACAGGACTACCTACACACAGATACGCAGTATTTT
16	.	TRBV7-9	TRBD1	TRBJ1-5	CASSAGYRGPNQPQHF	TGTGCCAGCAGCGCCGGTTACAGGGGGCCAAATCAGCCCCAGCATTTT
15	few	TRBV18	.	TRBJ2-2	CASSPETDNTGELFF	TGTGCCAGCTCACCAGAGACGGATAACACCGGGGAGCTGTTTTTT
16	.	TRBV27	TRBD1	TRBJ1-5	CASRRQGRGMGQPQHF	TGTGCCAGCAGAAGACAGGGGAGGGGTATGGGACAGCCCCAGCATTTT
15	.	TRBV18	.	TRBJ2-6	CASSPGHPGANVLTF	TGTGCCAGCTCCCCCGGCCACCCTGGGGCCAACGTCCTGACTTTC
15	.	TRBV5-4	.	TRBJ2-5	CASSLAGPLPETQYF	TGTGCCAGCAGCTTGGCTGGACCCCTCCCAGAGACCCAGTACTTC
15	.	TRBV5-1	.	TRBJ1-1	CASSVRIGGHTEAFF	TGCGCCAGCAGCGTGCGTATTGGCGGGCACACTGAAGCTTTCTTT
17	.	TRBV27	TRBD2	TRBJ2-2	CASSFHPGLGNTGELFF	TGTGCCAGCAGTTTCCATCCGGGACTAGGAAACACCGGGGAGCTGTTTTTT
15	once	TRBV6-4	TRBD2	TRBJ2-1	CASSRAGNGVNEQFF	TGTGCCAGCAGTAGAGCGGGAAACGGGGTCAATGAGCAGTTCTTC
14	.	TRBV4-1	.	TRBJ1-2	CASSPTVDPNGYTF	TGCGCCAGCAGTCCCACCGTGGACCCCAATGGCTACACCTTC
14	.	TRBV7-2	.	TRBJ2-1	CASSLGSSYNEQFF	TGTGCCAGCAGCTTAGGGAGCTCCTACAATGAGCAGTTCTTC
14	.	TRBV6-1	.	TRBJ2-7	CASSKLPATYEQYF	TGTGCCAGCAGCAAACTCCCGGCCACCTACGAGCAGTACTTC